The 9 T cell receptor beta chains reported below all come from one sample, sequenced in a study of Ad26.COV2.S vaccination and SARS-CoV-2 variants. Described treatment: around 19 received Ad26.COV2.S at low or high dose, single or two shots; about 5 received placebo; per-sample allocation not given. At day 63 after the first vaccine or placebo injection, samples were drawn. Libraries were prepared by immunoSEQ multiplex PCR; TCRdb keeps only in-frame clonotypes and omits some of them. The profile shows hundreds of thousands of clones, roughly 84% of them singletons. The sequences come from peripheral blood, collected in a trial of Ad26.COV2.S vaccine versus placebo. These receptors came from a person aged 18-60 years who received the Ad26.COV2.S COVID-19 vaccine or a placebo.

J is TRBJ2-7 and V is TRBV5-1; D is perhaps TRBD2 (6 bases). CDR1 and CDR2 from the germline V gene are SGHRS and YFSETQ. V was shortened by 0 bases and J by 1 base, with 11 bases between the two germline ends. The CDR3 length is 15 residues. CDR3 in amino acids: CASSLASSGSYEQYF. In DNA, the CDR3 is TGCGCCAGCAGCTTGGCCAGCAGCGGGTCCTACGAGCAGTACTTC.

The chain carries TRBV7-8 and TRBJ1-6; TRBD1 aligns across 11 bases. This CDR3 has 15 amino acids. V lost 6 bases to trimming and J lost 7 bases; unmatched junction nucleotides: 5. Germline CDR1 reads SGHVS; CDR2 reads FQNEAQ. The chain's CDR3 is CASRLGTGGNSPLHF. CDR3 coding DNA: TGTGCCAGCAGGCTAGGGACAGGGGGAAATTCACCCCTCCACTTT.

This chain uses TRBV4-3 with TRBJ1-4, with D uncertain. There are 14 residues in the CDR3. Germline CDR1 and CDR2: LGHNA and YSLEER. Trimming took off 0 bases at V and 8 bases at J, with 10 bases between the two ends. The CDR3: CASSQDSIGEKLFF. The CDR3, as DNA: TGCGCCAGCAGCCAAGACTCTATTGGGGAAAAACTGTTTTTT.

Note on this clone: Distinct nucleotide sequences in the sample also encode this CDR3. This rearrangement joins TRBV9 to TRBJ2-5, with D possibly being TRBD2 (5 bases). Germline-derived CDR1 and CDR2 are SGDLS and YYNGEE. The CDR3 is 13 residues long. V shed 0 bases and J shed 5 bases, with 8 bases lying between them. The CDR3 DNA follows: TGTGCCAGCAGCGTAGGAGGGTTGGAGACCCAGTACTTC. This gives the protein CASSVGGLETQYF. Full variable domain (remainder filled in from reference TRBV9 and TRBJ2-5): DSGVTQTPKHLITATGQRVTLRCSPRSGDLSVYWYQQSLDQGLQFLIQYYNGEERAKGNILERFSAQQFPDLHSELNLSSLELGDSALYFCASSVGGLETQYFGPGTRLLVL.

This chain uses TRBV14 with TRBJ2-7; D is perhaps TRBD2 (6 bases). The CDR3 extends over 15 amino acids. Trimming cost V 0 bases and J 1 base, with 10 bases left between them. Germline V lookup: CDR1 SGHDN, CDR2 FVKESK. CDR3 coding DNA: TGTGCCAGCAGCCAAGATCGGCGGGGATCCTACGAGCAGTACTTC. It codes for CASSQDRRGSYEQYF.

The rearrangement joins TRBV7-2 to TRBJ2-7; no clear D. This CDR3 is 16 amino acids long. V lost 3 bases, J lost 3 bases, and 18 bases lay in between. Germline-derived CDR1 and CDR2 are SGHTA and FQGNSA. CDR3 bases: TGTGCCAGCAGCTTCCTACCGGTCGGGCAGAACTACGAGCAGTACTTC. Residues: CASSFLPVGQNYEQYF.

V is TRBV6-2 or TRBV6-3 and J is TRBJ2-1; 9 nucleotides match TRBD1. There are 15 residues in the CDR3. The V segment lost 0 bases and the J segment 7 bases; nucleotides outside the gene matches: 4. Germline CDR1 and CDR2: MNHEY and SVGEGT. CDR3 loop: CASSYSDRGWNEQFF. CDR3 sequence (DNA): TGTGCCAGCAGTTACTCGGACAGGGGATGGAATGAGCAGTTCTTC.

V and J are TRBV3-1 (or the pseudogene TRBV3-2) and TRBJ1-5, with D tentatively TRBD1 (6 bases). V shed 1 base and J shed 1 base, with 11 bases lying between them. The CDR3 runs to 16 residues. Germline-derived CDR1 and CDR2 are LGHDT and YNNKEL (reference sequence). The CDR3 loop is CASSQGGGRSNQPQHF. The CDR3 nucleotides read TGTGCCAGCAGCCAAGGGGGGGGCCGAAGCAATCAGCCCCAGCATTTT.

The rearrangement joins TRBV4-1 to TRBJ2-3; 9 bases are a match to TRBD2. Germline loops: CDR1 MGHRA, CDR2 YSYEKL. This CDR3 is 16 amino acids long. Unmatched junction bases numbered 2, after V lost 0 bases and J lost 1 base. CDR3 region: CASSQEASGGTDTQYF. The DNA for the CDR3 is TGCGCCAGCAGCCAAGAAGCTAGCGGGGGCACAGATACGCAGTATTTT.